One sample yielded the 15 T cell receptor beta chains listed below, sequenced in a study of blood T cells in healthy people across ages. The second PCR ran roughly 7 to 12 cycles with a sample-barcoded 5' primer and J-beta primers. TCRdb re-analysed the 5' RACE reads in MiXCR, keeping a single row per CDR3 protein. The repertoire has roughly 930,000 distinct CDR3 sequences, approximately 49% of them found once; the top ten carry roughly 13%. The sequencing sample was made of blood. Receptor source: a man aged 25-40 years in good health.

V is TRBV6-5 and J is TRBJ2-7, with unresolved D. Germline values: CDR1 MNHEY, CDR2 SVGAGI. This CDR3 has 14 residues. Trimming stripped 0 bases from V and 5 bases from J, with 11 bases between. CDR3 coding DNA: TGTGCCAGCAGTTACTCACCCGGAACCCACGAGCAGTACTTC. Protein sequence: CASSYSPGTHEQYF.

This clonotype was picked up a small number of times. The chain employs TRBV27 and TRBJ1-2, with D possibly being TRBD1 (6 bases). Trimming pared 0 bases from V and 8 bases from J, leaving 22 bases between. The CDR3 runs to 17 residues. Germline V CDR1 and CDR2: MNHEY, SMNVEV (reference sequence). This chain's CDR3 is CASSLSGGAGATLGYTF. CDR3 coding DNA: TGTGCCAGCAGTTTATCAGGGGGGGCAGGGGCTACCTTGGGCTACACCTTC.

This clonotype has only a few counts. The chain joins TRBV6-1 to TRBJ2-3; D perhaps matches TRBD2 (6 bases). Trimming took 4 bases from V and 4 from J, leaving 12 bases between them. Germline V gives CDR1 MNHNS, CDR2 SASEGT. CDR3 length: 14 residues. The CDR3 is CASSARTKSDTQYF. CDR3 in DNA: TGTGCCAGCAGTGCTAGGACTAAATCAGATACGCAGTATTTT.

The CDR3, as DNA: TGTGCCAGCAGCTTAGGGGCCAGCCCTAACTATGGCTACACCTTC. Encoded protein: CASSLGASPNYGYTF. The V call is TRBV7-9, the J call TRBJ1-2, with D hard to call. Between the trimmed V and J ends, which lost 1 base and 0 bases, there was a span of 9 bases. The germline V gene encodes CDR1 SEHNR and CDR2 FQNEAQ (reference sequence). There are 15 residues in the CDR3.

The V and J genes are TRBV6-1 and TRBJ2-4; D is possibly TRBD2 (6 bases). Per germline, CDR1 MNHNS and CDR2 SASEGT. With 5 bases removed from V and 13 bases from J, the gap between germline ends came to 24 bases. The CDR3 spans 15 residues. The CDR3 nucleotides read TGTGCCAGCAGTACTGGGGGGTTCGCCTACAATGAGCAGTACTTC. Protein sequence: CASSTGGFAYNEQYF.

V gene TRBV7-2 combines with J gene TRBJ1-2; D is unresolved. This CDR3 has 14 residues. Per the germline V gene, CDR1 is SGHTA and CDR2 is FQGNSA. With 1 base removed from V and 2 bases from J, the gap between germline ends came to 8 bases. The CDR3 spells CASSLESPNYGYTF. The CDR3 coding sequence is TGTGCCAGCAGCTTAGAATCACCGAACTATGGCTACACCTTC.

This clonotype was detected a few times. This chain uses TRBV12-3 or TRBV12-4 with TRBJ1-6, with TRBD1 matching 9 bases. Losses at the gene ends were 8 bases for V and 9 bases for J; bases not matched to a gene: 5. CDR3 size: 13 residues. Here the CDR3 reads CASLQGAGSPLHF. The CDR3 nucleotides read TGTGCCAGCCTACAGGGGGCTGGTTCACCCCTCCACTTT.

Only a few counts were recorded for this clonotype. The chain is built from TRBV27 and TRBJ1-2, with a weak D call TRBD1 (6 bases). This CDR3 has 14 residues. Trimming took 6 bases from V and 7 from J, leaving 18 bases between them. CDR1 and CDR2 from the germline V gene are MNHEY and SMNVEV (reference sequence). The CDR3 spells CASSLQGGPAGYTF. The CDR3 DNA is TGTGCCAGCAGCCTACAGGGAGGCCCGGCTGGCTACACCTTC.

The V call is TRBV10-3, the J call TRBJ2-7; 15 bases align to TRBD2. The DNA end is more similar to TRBJ2-5, so the J call may be wrong. Germline CDR1 and CDR2: ENHRY and SYGVKD. The CDR3 consists of 16 residues. The CDR3 sequence is CAIMEGLAGGQETQYF. CDR3 nucleotides: TGTGCCATCATGGAGGGACTAGCGGGGGGCCAAGAGACCCAGTACTTC.

To note about this clonotype: The junction does not match germline at one end; this may be a read error. The chain is built from TRBV7-9 and TRBJ2-2; 8 bases agree with TRBD1. CDR3 length equals 15 residues. The germline V gene has CDR1 SEHNR and CDR2 FQNEAQ (reference sequence). In DNA, the CDR3 is TGTGCCAGCAGCAGTCAGGGGGCGAAGACCGGGGAGCTGTTTTTT. This sequence encodes CASSSQGAKTGELFF.

This clonotype was found many times. The chain is built from TRBV6-2 or TRBV6-3 and TRBJ2-1; D not certain. Germline-derived CDR1 and CDR2 are MNHEY and SVGEGT. Trimming shortened V by 2 bases and J by 1 base, and 9 bases separated the two germline ends. The CDR3 has 15 residues. CDR3 amino acids: CASSYGFFSYNEQFF. The CDR3, as DNA: TGTGCCAGCAGTTACGGCTTTTTTTCCTACAATGAGCAGTTCTTC.

V and J are TRBV7-9 and TRBJ2-2; TRBD2 is a possible D gene (5 bases). The V end lost 6 bases, the J end lost 6 bases, and 14 bases lay between the germline ends. The CDR3 length is 14 residues. In germline, CDR1 is SEHNR, CDR2 FQNEAQ (reference sequence). CDR3 protein: CASRLSNGAGELFF. The CDR3 DNA is TGTGCCAGCAGACTTTCGAACGGGGCCGGGGAGCTGTTTTTT.

V and J are TRBV12-3 or TRBV12-4 and TRBJ2-2, with TRBD2 matching over 11 bases. The CDR3 is made up of 16 amino acids. V was pared by 6 bases and J by 5 bases, with 8 bases of the junction left unmatched. The chain's CDR3 is CASSPQLAGATGELFF. The CDR3 DNA is TGTGCCAGCAGCCCCCAACTAGCGGGGGCTACCGGGGAGCTGTTTTTT.

The chain uses TRBV10-3 and TRBJ2-7; 8 bases fit TRBD1. V shed 4 bases, J shed 5 bases, and the junction held 7 bases outside the gene matches. CDR3 length: 14 amino acids. The germline V gene has CDR1 ENHRY and CDR2 SYGVKD. The CDR3 DNA reads TGTGCCATCAGTGCCGGACAGGGACCTCACGAGCAGTACTTC. As protein: CAISAGQGPHEQYF.

The rearrangement joins TRBV10-3 to TRBJ2-1; D possibly corresponds to TRBD2 (5 bases). V was pared by 6 bases and J by 5 bases, with 11 bases between. The CDR3 is 13 amino acids. The germline V gene encodes CDR1 ENHRY and CDR2 SYGVKD. CDR3 DNA: TGTGCCATCAGGTGCTCCGGGGACAATGAGCAGTTCTTC. Protein product: CAIRCSGDNEQFF.